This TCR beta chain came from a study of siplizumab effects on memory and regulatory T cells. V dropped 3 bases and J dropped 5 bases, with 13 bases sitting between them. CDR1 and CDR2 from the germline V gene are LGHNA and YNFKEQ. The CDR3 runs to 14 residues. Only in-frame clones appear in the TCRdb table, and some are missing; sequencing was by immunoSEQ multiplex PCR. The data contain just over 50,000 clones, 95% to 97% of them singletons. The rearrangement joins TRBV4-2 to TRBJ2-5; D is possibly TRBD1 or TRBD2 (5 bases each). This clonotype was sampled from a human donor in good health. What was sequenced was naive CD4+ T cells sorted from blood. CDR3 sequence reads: CASSQTLWGETQYF. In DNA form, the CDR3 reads TGTGCCAGCAGCCAGACGTTATGGGGGGAGACCCAGTACTTC.